This T cell receptor beta chain emerged from a study of blood T cells in healthy people across ages. Samples each had at least 5 micrograms of total RNA extracted. CDR3 length equals 15 residues. Germline V gene sequence: CDR1 SEHNR, CDR2 FQNEAQ (reference sequence). Trimming shortened V by 8 bases and J by 0 bases, and 16 bases separated the two germline ends. Alongside a J-beta primer mix, a sample-barcoded 5' primer served in a second PCR lasting about 7 to 11 cycles. Every molecule of cDNA carried a tag from a template-switch adaptor with 12 random nucleotides. TCRdb redid the calling of the 5' RACE reads with MiXCR, one entry per CDR3 protein. The sample shows roughly 1,500,000 distinct CDR3 sequences, roughly 32% of them seen only once. This clonotype appeared a few times. The antigen is not known. Overall study findings and caveats: The long-lived group displayed more naive CD4+ cells, plus higher diversity, than the aged donors did. CMV status of donors was not determined, possibly confounding expanded clonotype changes.

The gene calls are TRBV7-9 and TRBJ1-1, with unresolved D. The receptor comes from a woman aged 25 to 45 in good health. The sequenced sample was blood. This chain's CDR3 is CASRPLKGMNTEAFF. Written as DNA, the CDR3 is TGTGCCAGCCGTCCCCTAAAGGGAATGAACACTGAAGCTTTCTTT.